A single TCR beta chain is shown here with its context. CDR3 length: 12 amino acids. CDR1 MDHEN and CDR2 SYDVKM come from the germline V gene. Trimming stripped 8 bases from V and 2 bases from J, with 9 bases between. The sample originates from a study of control samples from healthy donors and cancer patients. Method: immunoSEQ multiplex PCR; TCRdb's copy keeps in-frame clones and lacks some. This sample has some 150,000 clones, with 94% found just once. The V gene is TRBV28, the J gene TRBJ2-5; D is undetermined. This clonotype was obtained from a man aged 35-49 years in good health. The sequenced material came from blood. CDR3 loop: CASSDIQETQYF. As DNA, the CDR3 is TGTGCCAGCTCGGATATACAAGAGACCCAGTACTTC.